A single sample gave rise to the 5 T cell receptor beta chains below, sequenced in a study of cytomegalovirus exposure and HLA in healthy donors. 13 Jbeta primers and 60 Vbeta primers were used for the PCR. The protocol was immunoSEQ multiplex PCR, while the TCRdb copy is restricted to in-frame clones and leaves out a portion. The sample records some 140,000 clones, 60% to 85% being singletons. Sequencing was performed on PBMCs. The receptor source for this set is a man younger than 40 in good health and CMV-seronegative.

This clone was seen only a few times. The chain is built from TRBV2 and TRBJ1-2, with D possibly matching TRBD1 (5 bases). CDR3 length: 15 amino acids. V dropped 6 bases and J dropped 0 bases, with 14 bases sitting between them. In germline, CDR1 is SNHLY, CDR2 FYNNEI. The CDR3 DNA is TGTGCCAGCAGACGCGACAGACCAACTAACTATGGCTACACCTTC. As protein: CASRRDRPTNYGYTF. The entire variable domain, with the rest obtained from reference TRBV2 and TRBJ1-2, is as follows: EPEVTQTPSHQVTQMGQEVILRCVPISNHLYFYWYRQILGQKVEFLVSFYNNEISEKSEIFDDQFSVERPDGSNFTLKIRSTKLEDSAMYFCASRRDRPTNYGYTFGSGTRLTVV.

V gene TRBV27 combines with J gene TRBJ2-5; tentatively, D is TRBD2 (7 bases). The CDR3 is 13 residues long. The V end lost 6 bases, the J end lost 5 bases, and 13 bases lay between the germline ends. The germline CDR1 and CDR2 sequences are MNHEY and SMNVEV (reference sequence). In DNA, the CDR3 is TGTGCCAGCAGCTTGGGGGGGGCGGAGACCCAGTACTTC. Translation: CASSLGGAETQYF.

V gene TRBV30 combines with J gene TRBJ1-2; tentative D call: TRBD1 (5 bases). The V and J ends lost 1 base and 7 bases respectively, with 19 bases between them. Germline-derived CDR1 and CDR2 are GTSNPN and SVGIG (reference sequence). CDR3 size: 15 residues. CDR3: CAWSDKGPTGGGYTF. The CDR3 DNA follows: TGTGCCTGGAGTGACAAGGGACCAACCGGGGGTGGCTACACCTTC.

The J gene is TRBJ2-7, the V gene TRBV30; D gene ambiguous. This CDR3 comprises 14 residues. V was trimmed by 2 bases and J by 1 base, leaving 12 bases between them. In germline, CDR1 is GTSNPN, CDR2 SVGIG (reference sequence). The CDR3: CAWSQAPGSYEQYF. Here the CDR3 DNA reads TGTGCCTGGAGTCAGGCGCCTGGATCCTACGAGCAGTACTTC. Full variable domain (missing parts from reference TRBV30 and TRBJ2-7): SQTIHQWPATLVQPVGSPLSLECTVEGTSNPNLYWYRQAAGRGLQLLFYSVGIGQISSEVPQNLSASRPQDRQFILSSKKLLLSDSGFYLCAWSQAPGSYEQYFGPGTRLTVT.

The rearrangement links TRBV15 to TRBJ1-2; 11 positions agree with TRBD1. Germline trimming cut 8 bases from V and 2 bases from J; bases unmatched to any gene: 4. The V gene's germline CDR1 is LNHNV and CDR2 YYDKDF (reference sequence). The CDR3 is 14 amino acids. The CDR3 sequence is CATLGTGGNYGYTF. The CDR3 DNA sequence: TGTGCCACCCTCGGGACAGGGGGGAACTATGGCTACACCTTC. Drawing the rest from reference TRBV15 and TRBJ1-2, the complete variable domain is DAMVIQNPRYQVTQFGKPVTLSCSQTLNHNVMYWYQQKSSQAPKLLFHYYDKDFNNEADTPDNFQSRRPNTSFCFLDIRSPGLGDTAMYLCATLGTGGNYGYTFGSGTRLTVV.